The 13 T cell receptor beta chains below all came from one sample that was sequenced in a study of cytomegalovirus exposure and HLA in healthy donors. PCR employed 60 Vbeta and 13 Jbeta primers. Profiling relied on immunoSEQ multiplex PCR, and the TCRdb table lists in-frame clones only, not all of them. Among about 150,000 clones listed, about two thirds were seen once. The sequencing sample was made of PBMCs. The receptors originated from a man between 60 and 70 years old in good health and CMV-seronegative.

There are a few counts of this clone. This chain uses TRBV5-1 with TRBJ1-5; D remains ambiguous. Trimming cost V 3 bases and J 0 bases, with 4 bases left between them. This CDR3 has 13 residues. Germline values: CDR1 SGHRS, CDR2 YFSETQ. CDR3 in DNA: TGCGCCAGCAGCTCAGATAGCAATCAGCCCCAGCATTTT. Its protein product is CASSSDSNQPQHF.

The rearrangement links TRBV5-1 to TRBJ2-7; possible D gene TRBD1, 6 bases. CDR3 length: 15 amino acids. Germline lookup yields CDR1 SGHRS and CDR2 YFSETQ. Trimming left V 3 bases short and J 0 bases short, with 13 bases between. The CDR3 nucleotides read TGCGCCAGCAGCTGGTCCGGGACATCCTCCTACGAGCAGTACTTC. This sequence encodes CASSWSGTSSYEQYF.

This clone was counted only a few times. The chain employs TRBV2 and TRBJ2-7; weak D call: TRBD2 (7 bases). Germline V lookup: CDR1 SNHLY, CDR2 FYNNEI. This CDR3 comprises 13 residues. The V gene lost 10 bases and the J gene lost 3 bases, with 16 bases spanning the gap. The CDR3 DNA reads as TGTGCCAACCCCCTAGGGGGGGACTACGAGCAGTACTTC. Its protein product is CANPLGGDYEQYF.

The V gene is TRBV11-2, the J gene TRBJ1-1; TRBD1 matches 8 bases. The CDR3 length is 14 residues. Germline lookup yields CDR1 SGHAT and CDR2 FQNNGV. V lost 5 bases to trimming and J lost 4 bases; unmatched junction nucleotides: 6. In nucleotides, the CDR3 is TGTGCCAGCAGCGTTACAGGGGGAAGCACTGAAGCTTTCTTT. Translation: CASSVTGGSTEAFF.

The J gene is TRBJ2-5, the V gene TRBV6-6, with TRBD1 as a possible D gene (6 bases). The V end lost 6 bases, the J end lost 2 bases, and 16 bases lay between the germline ends. Germline CDR1 and CDR2: MNHNY and SVGAGI (reference sequence). This CDR3 region has 15 residues. DNA of the CDR3: TGTGCCAGCAGCCAGGACAGCCAGTTACAAGAGACCCAGTACTTC. Its protein product is CASSQDSQLQETQYF.

The chain joins TRBV7-2 to TRBJ2-3, with 11 bases identical to TRBD1. The germline V gene encodes CDR1 SGHTA and CDR2 FQGNSA. Losses at the gene ends were 7 bases for V and 6 bases for J; bases not matched to a gene: 6. The CDR3 contains 14 residues. Written as DNA, the CDR3 is TGTGCCAGCAACGTGGACAGGGGGCAGGATACGCAGTATTTT. This codes for CASNVDRGQDTQYF.

This clone was observed a handful of times. V is TRBV6-4 and J is TRBJ2-1; 11 bases fit TRBD1. CDR1 MRHNA and CDR2 SNTAGT come from the germline V gene. V gave up 6 bases and J gave up 6 bases; unmatched junction bases: 4. The CDR3 consists of 14 residues. CDR3 nucleotides: TGTGCCAGCAGCCTAGGGACAGGGGGCAATGAGCAGTTCTTC. Its translation: CASSLGTGGNEQFF.

This clone was detected only a few times. The chain is built from TRBV29-1 and TRBJ2-3; 10 bases map to TRBD2. Germline CDR1 is SQVTM and CDR2 is ANQGSEA. V lost 1 base to trimming and J lost 2 bases; unmatched junction nucleotides: 6. The CDR3 sequence is 16 residues long. Here the CDR3 reads CSVEGVTSGSTDTQYF. The CDR3 DNA reads TGCAGCGTTGAAGGGGTGACTAGCGGGTCCACAGATACGCAGTATTTT.

V is TRBV4-3 and J is TRBJ2-3, with D hard to call. V was cut by 0 bases and J by 1 base, with 5 bases left in between. This CDR3 is built from 14 residues. Germline values: CDR1 LGHNA, CDR2 YSLEER. CDR3 nucleotides: TGCGCCAGCAGCCAAGATACGGGCACAGATACGCAGTATTTT. As protein: CASSQDTGTDTQYF.

This clone was counted only a few times. V and J are TRBV19 and TRBJ2-1, with D tentatively TRBD1 (5 bases). V lost 6 bases, J lost 15 bases, and 21 bases lay in between. The CDR3 covers 13 residues. Germline CDR1 is LNHDA and CDR2 is SQIVND (reference sequence). This CDR3 is CASSSNGASDLFF. The CDR3 DNA is TGTGCCAGTAGCTCCAATGGGGCTTCAGATCTGTTCTTC.

The chain couples TRBV18 to TRBJ1-1, with 7 bases identical to TRBD1. Germline CDR1 KGHSH, CDR2 LQKENI. Unmatched junction bases numbered 3, after V lost 1 base and J lost 1 base. The CDR3 runs to 15 residues. In DNA, the CDR3 is TGTGCCAGCTCACCACGGAAGGGGGCGAACACTGAAGCTTTCTTT. Its protein is CASSPRKGANTEAFF.

J is TRBJ2-7 and V is TRBV28, with 13 bases lining up with TRBD2. With V trimmed by 6 bases and J by 6 bases, 5 bases remained unmatched. Germline CDR1 is MDHEN and CDR2 is SYDVKM. CDR3 size: 14 residues. The CDR3 DNA follows: TGTGCCAGCAGCCGGACTAGCGGGAGTCCCGAGCAGTACTTC. Translating it yields CASSRTSGSPEQYF. Combining the CDR3 with reference TRBV28 and TRBJ2-7 gives the whole variable domain DVKVTQSSRYLVKRTGEKVFLECVQDMDHENMFWYRQDPGLGLRLIYFSYDVKMKEKGDIPEGYSVSREKKERFSLILESASTNQTSMYLCASSRTSGSPEQYFGPGTRLTVT.

The chain has TRBV9 and TRBJ1-1; the D gene is possibly TRBD1 (6 bases). The germline V and J ends were trimmed by 4 bases and 3 bases, with 13 bases remaining between them. This CDR3 spans 14 amino acids. Germline values: CDR1 SGDLS, CDR2 YYNGEE. The CDR3 protein is CASSRGARDTEAFF. CDR3 sequence (DNA): TGTGCCAGCAGCCGGGGGGCCAGGGACACTGAAGCTTTCTTT. Full variable domain (missing parts from reference TRBV9 and TRBJ1-1): DSGVTQTPKHLITATGQRVTLRCSPRSGDLSVYWYQQSLDQGLQFLIQYYNGEERAKGNILERFSAQQFPDLHSELNLSSLELGDSALYFCASSRGARDTEAFFGQGTRLTVV.